These 26 T cell receptor beta chains originate from one sample sequenced in a study of control samples from healthy donors and cancer patients. TCRdb's copy holds only in-frame clones and misses some; the assay was immunoSEQ multiplex PCR. The profile shows approximately 70,000 clones, approximately 87% of them singletons. The sample consisted of blood. These receptors all come from a man aged 45-65 years in good health.

This sequence joins TRBV30 and TRBJ1-2; D remains ambiguous. Trimming removed 2 bases from V and 2 bases from J, with 12 bases in between. The germline V gene has CDR1 GTSNPN and CDR2 SVGIG (reference sequence). This CDR3 spans 14 amino acids. The CDR3 here is CAWSLETPNYGYTF. For the CDR3, the DNA is TGTGCCTGGAGTTTAGAGACACCCAACTATGGCTACACCTTC.

The chain has TRBV6-2 or TRBV6-3 and TRBJ2-7; 8 bases agree with TRBD2. There are 17 residues in the CDR3. Trimming removed 4 bases from V and 3 bases from J; junction bases left unmatched: 14. Germline assignment: CDR1 MNHEY and CDR2 SVGEGT. CDR3 in amino acids: CASSSPGVSGEIYEQYF. Here the CDR3 DNA reads TGTGCCAGCAGTTCTCCAGGGGTTAGCGGGGAAATCTACGAGCAGTACTTC.

The CDR3 is CASSPIERGALQETQYF. The CDR3 DNA reads TGTGCCAGCTCTCCAATTGAAAGGGGGGCGCTCCAAGAGACCCAGTACTTC. This sequence joins TRBV18 and TRBJ2-5, with D perhaps being TRBD1 or TRBD2 (6 bases each). Per the germline V gene, CDR1 is KGHSH and CDR2 is LQKENI. V was trimmed by 6 bases and J by 1 base, leaving 21 bases between them. The CDR3 has 17 residues.

This chain uses TRBV25-1 with TRBJ1-2; D unclear. V was clipped by 3 bases and J by 8 bases, with 13 bases between them. Germline CDR1 is MGHDK and CDR2 is SYGVNS. CDR3 length: 13 residues. The CDR3 DNA follows: TGTGCCAGCAGTGATGGATTCTCGAGCGGCTACACCTTC. Translated, it gives CASSDGFSSGYTF.

V and J are TRBV6-4 and TRBJ2-6; no clear D gene. The germline V and J ends were trimmed by 6 bases and 0 bases, with 6 bases remaining between them. Germline V gene data show CDR1 as MRHNA and CDR2 as SNTAGT. This CDR3 is 14 amino acids long. CDR3 sequence: CASRSDSGANVLTF. The CDR3 bases are TGTGCCAGCAGAAGCGACTCTGGGGCCAACGTCCTGACTTTC.

This clone was found once. The chain employs TRBV6-5 and TRBJ2-4; D unclear. With 11 bases removed from V and 15 bases from J, the gap between germline ends came to 23 bases. The CDR3 covers 12 residues. CDR1 MNHEY and CDR2 SVGAGI come from the germline V gene. CDR3 nucleotide sequence: TGTGCCCGCCCCATTACCCTATTTTTATGGTACTTC. This sequence encodes CARPITLFLWYF.

Remarks on this clone: The junction shows a germline mismatch at one end, possibly a read error. The chain carries TRBV15 and TRBJ1-1, with D possibly TRBD1 on 5 matching bases. The CDR3 length is 15 residues. Germline V lookup: CDR1 LNHNV, CDR2 YYDKDF (reference sequence). As DNA, the CDR3 is TGTGCCACCAGCAGAGAAGGGGCCCCGAACCCTGAAGCTTTCTTT. Protein sequence: CATSREGAPNPEAFF.

V is TRBV5-4 and J is TRBJ2-1; 10 positions agree with TRBD2. The germline CDR1 and CDR2 sequences are SGHNT and YYREEE (reference sequence). The CDR3 extends over 15 amino acids. V dropped 4 bases and J dropped 2; count of bases not matched to a gene: 3. The CDR3 DNA sequence: TGTGCCAGCAGCCTAGCGGGAGTCCCCTACAATGAGCAGTTCTTC. Translation: CASSLAGVPYNEQFF.

The gene calls are TRBV4-3 and TRBJ1-3; D remains unclear. Germline CDR1 is LGHNA and CDR2 is YSLEER. The CDR3 contains 16 residues. Trimming removed 1 base from V and 0 bases from J, with 10 bases in between. The CDR3 DNA reads TGCGCCAGCAGCCAAGCTTGGCCGAGCTCTGGAAACACCATATATTTT. Amino acids: CASSQAWPSSGNTIYF.

Of note for this clone: Other DNA sequences within the sample encode an identical CDR3. This chain joins TRBV5-6 and TRBJ1-1; 7 bases align to TRBD1. Germline values: CDR1 SGHDT, CDR2 YYEEEE. Trimming cost V 0 bases and J 7 bases; bases outside gene matches: 6. This CDR3 spans 14 amino acids. The CDR3 sequence is CASSLGAGGREAFF. The CDR3 DNA follows: TGTGCCAGCAGCTTGGGGGCAGGGGGGCGTGAAGCTTTCTTT.

This chain uses TRBV27 with TRBJ2-7; TRBD1 matches at 9 bases. V was clipped by 8 bases and J by 3 bases; unmatched bases: 8. CDR1 and CDR2 (germline): MNHEY, SMNVEV (reference sequence). This CDR3 comprises 14 residues. The CDR3 DNA is TGTGCCAGCGGCCGGGACAGGGTTATCTACGAGCAGTACTTC. This codes for CASGRDRVIYEQYF.

V is TRBV2 and J is TRBJ1-2, with unresolved D. This CDR3 is 12 amino acids long. The V end was cut by 6 bases, the J end by 5 bases, with 10 bases between. The germline gives CDR1 SNHLY, CDR2 FYNNEI. This CDR3 is CASSPDTYGYTF. CDR3 bases: TGTGCCAGCAGCCCAGACACGTATGGCTACACCTTC. The variable domain in full, with the rest retrieved from reference TRBV2 and TRBJ1-2, is EPEVTQTPSHQVTQMGQEVILRCVPISNHLYFYWYRQILGQKVEFLVSFYNNEISEKSEIFDDQFSVERPDGSNFTLKIRSTKLEDSAMYFCASSPDTYGYTFGSGTRLTVV.

The table lists this clone with a few counts. This rearrangement joins TRBV27 to TRBJ2-5; 7 bases are a match to TRBD2. Germline assignment: CDR1 MNHEY and CDR2 SMNVEV (reference sequence). Germline trimming cut 5 bases from V and 4 bases from J; bases unmatched to any gene: 7. The CDR3 runs to 14 residues. CDR3 amino acids: CASSVRELGETQYF. As DNA, the CDR3 is TGTGCCAGCAGTGTGCGGGAGCTTGGAGAGACCCAGTACTTC.

This clone has just one count. This chain links TRBV6-6 with TRBJ2-3, with D perhaps TRBD1 (6 bases). Germline CDR1 is MNHNY and CDR2 is SVGAGI (reference sequence). The CDR3 totals 15 residues. Trimming left V 6 bases short and J 0 bases short, with 13 bases between. The CDR3, as DNA: TGTGCCAGCAGAGGGGACACCACTAGCACAGATACGCAGTATTTT. It translates to CASRGDTTSTDTQYF.

As for this clone: Other DNA sequences from this sample encode an identical CDR3 as well. The gene calls are TRBV7-2 and TRBJ2-6; no definite D call. The length of the CDR3 is 16 residues. Trimming took 3 bases from V and 0 from J, leaving 9 bases between them. Per the germline V gene, CDR1 is SGHTA and CDR2 is FQGNSA. CDR3 protein: CASSFTTNSGANVLTF. CDR3 nucleotide sequence: TGTGCCAGCAGCTTTACAACAAACTCTGGGGCCAACGTCCTGACTTTC. The full variable domain, rest sourced from reference TRBV7-2 and TRBJ2-6, is GAGVSQSPSNKVTEKGKDVELRCDPISGHTALYWYRQSLGQGLEFLIYFQGNSAPDKSGLPSDRFSAERTGGSVSTLTIQRTQQEDSAVYLCASSFTTNSGANVLTFGAGSRLTVL.

The chain carries TRBV10-3 and TRBJ2-2, with D possibly called TRBD1 or TRBD2 (5 bases each). V lost 4 bases and J 0 bases, leaving 12 bases between the germline ends. Germline loops: CDR1 ENHRY, CDR2 SYGVKD. This CDR3 region has 16 residues. The CDR3 DNA reads as TGTGCCATCAGTGCGAGGGACGGTGCGAACACCGGGGAGCTGTTTTTT. Translating gives CAISARDGANTGELFF.

This clone was found once. CDR3 DNA sequence: TGTGCCAGCAGTGAGGGGGAGGGAATCACAGATACGCAGTATTTT. Its protein is CASSEGEGITDTQYF. J is TRBJ2-3 and V is TRBV6-4; TRBD2 matches at 7 bases. CDR3 length: 15 residues. The V gene end was trimmed by 3 bases and the J gene end by 2 bases; junction bases not matched to a gene: 5. Germline V gene data show CDR1 as MRHNA and CDR2 as SNTAGT.

V and J are TRBV11-1 and TRBJ2-1, with unresolved D. Germline assignment: CDR1 SGHAT and CDR2 FQDESV (reference sequence). V gave up 5 bases and J gave up 4 bases, with 15 bases separating them. The CDR3 is 15 amino acids. The CDR3 nucleotides read TGTGCCAGCAGCCAAAACAGAGGCGCTTACAATGAGCAGTTCTTC. It specifies CASSQNRGAYNEQFF.

In its sample, this clone was seen a few times. The genes are TRBV10-3 and TRBJ1-5; D call uncertain. The CDR3 runs to 18 residues. V dropped 2 bases and J dropped 1 base, with 18 bases sitting between them. Germline-derived CDR1 and CDR2 are ENHRY and SYGVKD. The DNA of the CDR3 is TGTGCCATCAGTGAGGCAGGCTTCGGGGTGATGAGCAATCAGCCCCAGCATTTT. Residues: CAISEAGFGVMSNQPQHF.

This clone occurred a few times. The chain uses TRBV3-1 (or the pseudogene TRBV3-2) and TRBJ2-3, with D possibly being TRBD1 (5 bases). V gave up 1 base and J gave up 2 bases, with 7 bases separating them. The CDR3 is made up of 14 amino acids. Per germline, CDR1 LGHDT and CDR2 YNNKEL (reference sequence). In DNA, the CDR3 is TGTGCCAGCAGCCAAGTCAGGGTCACAGATACGCAGTATTTT. Its translation: CASSQVRVTDTQYF.

This clone has ten or more counts. The rearrangement links TRBV14 to TRBJ2-2, with D possibly called TRBD1 or TRBD2 (6 bases each). The germline CDR1 and CDR2 sequences are SGHDN and FVKESK. V dropped 7 bases and J dropped 6 bases, with 15 bases sitting between them. The length of the CDR3 is 14 residues. CDR3 nucleotides: TGTGCCAGCACGGGGGCTCTTTATTCCGGGGAGCTGTTTTTT. It encodes CASTGALYSGELFF.

The chain has TRBV11-3 and TRBJ2-3; D is possibly TRBD1 (5 bases). Germline CDR1 and CDR2: SGHNT and YENEEA. Deletions cut 0 bases from V and 2 bases from J, with 12 bases between. This CDR3 contains 16 residues. The CDR3 nucleotides read TGTGCCAGCAGCTTAGACCGGACAAGATACACAGATACGCAGTATTTT. Amino acid sequence: CASSLDRTRYTDTQYF. The full variable domain, in which reference TRBV11-3 and TRBJ2-3 provide the parts outside the CDR3, is EAGVVQSPRYKIIEKKQPVAFWCNPISGHNTLYWYLQNLGQGPELLIRYENEEAVDDSQLPKDRFSAERLKGVDSTLKIQPAELGDSAVYLCASSLDRTRYTDTQYFGPGTRLTVL.

V is TRBV27 and J is TRBJ2-1; D is possibly TRBD1 or TRBD2 (5 bases each). The V gene's germline CDR1 is MNHEY and CDR2 SMNVEV (reference sequence). The ends were cut back, 6 bases at V and 4 bases at J, with 16 bases in the middle. This CDR3 has 15 residues. The chain's CDR3 is CASRTDRGAYNEQFF. The CDR3 DNA follows: TGTGCCAGCAGAACCGACAGAGGGGCTTACAATGAGCAGTTCTTC.

V and J are TRBV4-1 and TRBJ2-3; D is undetermined. The V gene lost 0 bases and the J gene lost 3 bases, with 7 bases spanning the gap. The CDR3 spans 14 residues. Germline CDR1 is MGHRA and CDR2 is YSYEKL. The CDR3 reads CASSQETGTDTQYF. In DNA, the CDR3 is TGCGCCAGCAGCCAAGAGACCGGGACAGATACGCAGTATTTT.

This chain joins TRBV29-1 and TRBJ1-2; weak D call: TRBD1 (5 bases). The CDR3 covers 15 residues. Germline CDR1 and CDR2: SQVTM and ANQGSEA. V was shortened by 7 bases and J by 3 bases, with 21 bases between the two germline ends. CDR3 sequence (DNA): TGCAGCGGTTGGGGCCAGGCCGGAGAGGACTATGGCTACACCTTC. Protein product: CSGWGQAGEDYGYTF.

This clone was picked up a small number of times. The chain is built from TRBV15 and TRBJ2-3; D is ambiguous. Looked up from germline, CDR1 is LNHNV and CDR2 is YYDKDF (reference sequence). Trimming removed 1 base from V and 9 bases from J, with 14 bases in between. This CDR3 has 14 residues. The CDR3 DNA reads TGTGCCACCAGCAGAGCCGACTCGCTAGGGACGCAGTATTTT. This gives the protein CATSRADSLGTQYF.